These 30 T cell receptor beta chains were all obtained from the same sample, sequenced in a study of PD-L1 blockade in urothelial cancer. Sample time point: peripheral blood 6 weeks after treatment start. Some clones are missing from TCRdb's copy, which holds only in-frame ones; the method was immunoSEQ multiplex PCR. The sample lists some 40,000 clones; about 90% were seen once. Here the sequenced sample was PBMCs, taken around atezolizumab (anti-PD-L1) treatment. These receptors were obtained from a man between 70 and 80 years old with urothelial cancer.

This rearrangement joins TRBV18 to TRBJ1-2, with 7 bases matching TRBD1. The CDR3 has 14 residues. After removal of 3 bases from V and 2 bases from J, the junction contained 3 bases not matched to a gene. CDR1 and CDR2 (germline): KGHSH, LQKENI. The CDR3 region is CASSPSGGNYGYTF. The CDR3 DNA reads as TGTGCCAGCTCACCGTCAGGGGGAAACTATGGCTACACCTTC.

This sequence joins TRBV19 and TRBJ2-2, with TRBD1 identical over 11 bases. Germline assignment: CDR1 LNHDA and CDR2 SQIVND (reference sequence). The V and J ends lost 4 bases and 6 bases, in that order; junction bases with no gene match: 1. The CDR3 length is 14 residues. The chain's CDR3 is CASSRDRGAGELFF. The CDR3 DNA sequence: TGTGCCAGTAGTAGGGACAGGGGGGCCGGGGAGCTGTTTTTT.

The chain is built from TRBV5-6 and TRBJ2-3; 8 bases fit TRBD1. The junction had 7 bases not matched to a gene; V was cut back by 2 bases and J by 5 bases. Germline V gives CDR1 SGHDT, CDR2 YYEEEE. CDR3 length equals 15 residues. CDR3 sequence reads: CASSFPRGQGDTQYF. CDR3 DNA: TGTGCCAGCAGCTTCCCCAGGGGGCAGGGAGATACGCAGTATTTT.

The chain employs TRBV5-1 and TRBJ2-7; TRBD2 aligns across 8 bases. Germline V gene sequence: CDR1 SGHRS, CDR2 YFSETQ. This CDR3 comprises 17 residues. The trim removed 3 bases at V and 3 bases at J, leaving 14 bases unmatched. Written as DNA, the CDR3 is TGCGCCAGCAGCTCCCCACCCGGGCGGGAGGCCCTCTACGAGCAGTACTTC. Its translation is CASSSPPGREALYEQYF.

The genes are TRBV10-3 and TRBJ2-7; 12 positions match TRBD2. Trimming cost V 3 bases and J 9 bases; bases outside gene matches: 9. The CDR3 is 15 residues long. Germline V gene sequence: CDR1 ENHRY, CDR2 SYGVKD. CDR3 sequence (DNA): TGTGCCATCAGTGACGGACTAGCGGGACCCTCATTGCAGTACTTC. As protein: CAISDGLAGPSLQYF.

This clone is a singleton in its sample. The genes are TRBV18 and TRBJ1-4; perhaps TRBD1 as D (6 bases). Germline V lookup: CDR1 KGHSH, CDR2 LQKENI. CDR3 size: 17 residues. Trimming took off 3 bases at V and 3 bases at J, with 17 bases between the two ends. The CDR3 DNA reads as TGTGCCAGCTCACCTGTTGTCGGGACACTACCTAATGAAAAACTGTTTTTT. Amino acids: CASSPVVGTLPNEKLFF.

This chain connects TRBV7-3 to TRBJ1-1; a weak D match, TRBD1 (5 bases). V was cut by 5 bases and J by 1 base, with 8 bases left in between. CDR3 length: 13 amino acids. Germline V gene sequence: CDR1 SGHTA, CDR2 FQGTGA. The CDR3 sequence is CASSRDRNTEAFF. The CDR3 DNA sequence: TGTGCCAGCAGCCGAGACAGGAACACTGAAGCTTTCTTT.

Note on this clone: One junction end does not reproduce the germline sequence, and a read error may be involved. The gene calls are TRBV2 and TRBJ1-5, with TRBD1 identical over 9 bases. The CDR3 is made up of 16 amino acids. Per the germline V gene, CDR1 is SNHLY and CDR2 is FYNNEI. CDR3 in amino acids: CASSELDRGSNQLQHF. The CDR3 DNA reads as TGTGCCAGCAGTGAACTTGACAGGGGGAGCAATCAGCTCCAGCATTTT.

The CDR3 reads CASSIRQGPEQFF. CDR3 sequence (DNA): TGTGCCAGCAGCATTCGACAGGGCCCCGAGCAGTTCTTC. The genes are TRBV9 and TRBJ2-1, with 7 bases matching TRBD1. CDR3 size: 13 residues. Germline lookup yields CDR1 SGDLS and CDR2 YYNGEE. The ends lost 4 bases at V and 10 bases at J; junction bases unmatched: 8. The full variable domain, in which reference TRBV9 and TRBJ2-1 provide the parts outside the CDR3, is DSGVTQTPKHLITATGQRVTLRCSPRSGDLSVYWYQQSLDQGLQFLIQYYNGEERAKGNILERFSAQQFPDLHSELNLSSLELGDSALYFCASSIRQGPEQFFGPGTRLTVL.

The chain couples TRBV5-1 to TRBJ2-3; maybe TRBD1 (6 bases). Per the germline V gene, CDR1 is SGHRS and CDR2 is YFSETQ. The V and J ends lost 4 bases and 13 bases respectively, with 25 bases between them. The length of the CDR3 is 15 residues. Written as DNA, the CDR3 is TGCGCCAGCAGCCTAGATACAACCACCGGGACAAAAGAGTATTTT. Its protein product is CASSLDTTTGTKEYF.

The chain recombines TRBV5-6 with TRBJ2-5; D might be TRBD1 (6 bases). The CDR3 sequence is 15 residues long. Trimming took off 3 bases at V and 4 bases at J, with 16 bases between the two ends. The germline V gene encodes CDR1 SGHDT and CDR2 YYEEEE. The CDR3 loop reads CASSWGTPSIETQYF. The CDR3 DNA reads as TGTGCCAGCAGCTGGGGGACACCGAGCATAGAGACCCAGTACTTC.

This chain connects TRBV7-8 to TRBJ2-5; 11 bases are shared with TRBD2. CDR3 length equals 16 residues. V shed 5 bases, J shed 0 bases, and the junction held 5 bases outside the gene matches. The germline V gene encodes CDR1 SGHVS and CDR2 FQNEAQ. CDR3 sequence reads: CASSRGTSGYQETQYF. For the CDR3, the DNA is TGTGCCAGCAGCCGGGGGACTAGCGGTTACCAAGAGACCCAGTACTTC. The variable domain in full, with the rest retrieved from reference TRBV7-8 and TRBJ2-5, is GAGVSQSPRYKVAKRGQDVALRCDPISGHVSLFWYQQALGQGPEFLTYFQNEAQLDKSGLPSDRFFAERPEGSVSTLKIQRTQQEDSAVYLCASSRGTSGYQETQYFGPGTRLLVL.

This sequence joins TRBV18 and TRBJ1-2; D is possibly TRBD1 (5 bases). The CDR3 runs 13 residues. The germline V gene encodes CDR1 KGHSH and CDR2 LQKENI. With 5 bases removed from V and 5 bases from J, the gap between germline ends came to 12 bases. The CDR3 DNA reads TGTGCCAGCTCATCAGGGCCTCTTTATGGCTACACCTTC. Translated: CASSSGPLYGYTF. The full variable domain, rest sourced from reference TRBV18 and TRBJ1-2, is NAGVMQNPRHLVRRRGQEARLRCSPMKGHSHVYWYRQLPEEGLKFMVYLQKENIIDESGMPKERFSAEFPKEGPSILRIQQVVRGDSAAYFCASSSGPLYGYTFGSGTRLTVV.

The chain uses TRBV7-2 and TRBJ2-7; possible D gene TRBD2, 6 bases. This CDR3 spans 15 amino acids. Deletions cut 5 bases from V and 0 bases from J, with 14 bases between. Germline loops: CDR1 SGHTA, CDR2 FQGNSA. The CDR3, as DNA: TGTGCCAGCAGCCTCTTCGCGGGGAGCTCCTACGAGCAGTACTTC. This translates into CASSLFAGSSYEQYF.

The V gene is TRBV28, the J gene TRBJ1-4; 7 positions match TRBD1. The CDR3 has 12 residues. V trimming: 6 bases; J trimming: 10 bases; junction bases outside the gene matches: 5. Germline CDR1 reads MDHEN; CDR2 reads SYDVKM. This CDR3 is CASRTGPGKLFF. The CDR3 DNA reads as TGTGCCAGCAGGACAGGGCCAGGAAAACTGTTTTTT. The entire variable domain, with the rest obtained from reference TRBV28 and TRBJ1-4, is as follows: DVKVTQSSRYLVKRTGEKVFLECVQDMDHENMFWYRQDPGLGLRLIYFSYDVKMKEKGDIPEGYSVSREKKERFSLILESASTNQTSMYLCASRTGPGKLFFGSGTQLSVL.

The chain combines TRBV18 with TRBJ2-7; TRBD1 aligns across 9 bases. The CDR3 extends over 15 amino acids. The ends lost 3 bases at V and 3 bases at J; junction bases unmatched: 6. The germline gives CDR1 KGHSH, CDR2 LQKENI. In DNA form, the CDR3 reads TGTGCCAGCTCACCCAGACAGGGGGGAGTCTACGAGCAGTACTTC. Translated, it gives CASSPRQGGVYEQYF.

The chain couples TRBV28 to TRBJ2-7; D is perhaps TRBD2 (5 bases). This CDR3 contains 15 residues. Germline V gives CDR1 MDHEN, CDR2 SYDVKM. The ends were cut back, 3 bases at V and 2 bases at J, with 14 bases in the middle. This CDR3 is CASSFPRGSTYEQYF. CDR3 DNA: TGTGCCAGCAGTTTCCCTCGGGGATCTACCTACGAGCAGTACTTC.

This chain links TRBV10-2 with TRBJ2-1; D is possibly TRBD2 (6 bases). Germline loops: CDR1 WSHSY, CDR2 SAAADI. Trimming stripped 7 bases from V and 2 bases from J, with 12 bases between. The CDR3 is 14 amino acids. The CDR3 here is CASTRAGTYNEQFF. The CDR3 DNA follows: TGCGCCAGCACGCGAGCGGGTACCTACAATGAGCAGTTCTTC.

This clone was counted a few times. The CDR3 region is CASSLGASGRANEQFF. CDR3 DNA sequence: TGCGCCAGCAGCTTGGGGGCTAGCGGGAGGGCCAATGAGCAGTTCTTC. V usage is TRBV5-1 and J usage is TRBJ2-1; TRBD2 matches 12 bases. The CDR3 is 16 amino acids. The germline gives CDR1 SGHRS, CDR2 YFSETQ. With 0 bases clipped from V and 6 bases from J, the junction kept 4 bases outside the gene matches.

This sequence joins TRBV5-6 and TRBJ1-5; 10 positions agree with TRBD1. Trimming took 4 bases from V and 2 from J; bases not matched to a gene: 6. CDR3 length: 16 amino acids. The germline CDR1 and CDR2 sequences are SGHDT and YYEEEE. In DNA form, the CDR3 reads TGTGCCAGCAGCCTAGGGACAGGGGATCGCAATCAGCCCCAGCATTTT. Its protein is CASSLGTGDRNQPQHF. Using reference TRBV5-6 and TRBJ1-5 for the parts outside the CDR3, the full variable domain is DAGVTQSPTHLIKTRGQQVTLRCSPKSGHDTVSWYQQALGQGPQFIFQYYEEEERQRGNFPDRFSGHQFPNYSSELNVNALLLGDSALYLCASSLGTGDRNQPQHFGDGTRLSIL.

The chain employs TRBV2 and TRBJ2-1; 16 bases map to TRBD2. Germline trimming cut 1 base from V and 11 bases from J; bases unmatched to any gene: 8. The germline gives CDR1 SNHLY, CDR2 FYNNEI. The length of the CDR3 is 17 residues. The DNA for the CDR3 is TGTGCCAGCAGTGAAGTGTCGGGACTAGCGGGAGGGTTAAAGCAGTTCTTC. It encodes CASSEVSGLAGGLKQFF. Full variable domain (missing parts from reference TRBV2 and TRBJ2-1): EPEVTQTPSHQVTQMGQEVILRCVPISNHLYFYWYRQILGQKVEFLVSFYNNEISEKSEIFDDQFSVERPDGSNFTLKIRSTKLEDSAMYFCASSEVSGLAGGLKQFFGPGTRLTVL.

This sequence joins TRBV5-1 and TRBJ1-2, with 8 positions matching TRBD1. There are 14 residues in the CDR3. Looked up from germline, CDR1 is SGHRS and CDR2 is YFSETQ. V gave up 0 bases and J gave up 7 bases; unmatched junction bases: 5. DNA for the CDR3: TGCGCCAGCAGCTTGGGAGACAGGGGAGGTGGCTACACCTTC. This encodes CASSLGDRGGGYTF.

This sequence joins TRBV5-6 and TRBJ1-5; TRBD1 aligns across 7 bases. Germline CDR1 and CDR2: SGHDT and YYEEEE. CDR3 length: 16 amino acids. J was trimmed by 4 bases and V by 2 bases; bases with no gene match: 9. The CDR3 region is CASSFHRGTGNQPQHF. The CDR3, as DNA: TGTGCCAGCAGCTTTCACAGGGGCACCGGAAATCAGCCCCAGCATTTT.

The J gene is TRBJ2-5, the V gene TRBV5-5; 9 nucleotides line up with TRBD2. The ends lost 4 bases at V and 5 bases at J; junction bases unmatched: 12. CDR1 SGHKS and CDR2 YYEKEE come from the germline V gene (reference sequence). The CDR3 has 16 residues. The CDR3: CASSRQAREGLETQYF. In DNA form, the CDR3 reads TGTGCCAGCAGCCGCCAGGCGCGGGAGGGCCTGGAGACCCAGTACTTC.

Written as DNA, the CDR3 is TGTGCCAGCAGTGAATTCAGGCCAGGGCTCGAAAAACTGTTTTTT. Translation gives CASSEFRPGLEKLFF. The chain couples TRBV2 to TRBJ1-4, with D possibly TRBD1 on 5 matching bases. There are 15 residues in the CDR3. With 2 bases removed from V and 8 bases from J, the gap between germline ends came to 15 bases. Germline CDR1 is SNHLY and CDR2 is FYNNEI.

The CDR3 region is CASGLVSAGEQFF. In nucleotides, the CDR3 is TGTGCTAGTGGTTTGGTGTCCGCCGGTGAGCAGTTCTTC. The J gene is TRBJ2-1, the V gene TRBV12-5; D is undetermined. This CDR3 spans 13 amino acids. Trimming left V 0 bases short and J 9 bases short, with 9 bases between. Germline CDR1 reads LGHNT; CDR2 reads FRNRAP.

The chain employs TRBV19 and TRBJ2-3; weak D call: TRBD1 (5 bases). V dropped 5 bases and J dropped 6 bases, with 12 bases sitting between them. Germline V lookup: CDR1 LNHDA, CDR2 SQIVND (reference sequence). The CDR3 totals 13 residues. The CDR3 DNA reads TGTGCCAGTAGTGACAGACTTCGGGATACGCAGTATTTT. Its protein product is CASSDRLRDTQYF.

J is TRBJ2-2 and V is TRBV2, with 9 positions matching TRBD2. Germline trimming cut 6 bases from V and 7 bases from J; bases unmatched to any gene: 15. The CDR3 length is 17 residues. Per germline, CDR1 SNHLY and CDR2 FYNNEI. The CDR3 DNA follows: TGTGCCAGCAGGGAACGGAATAGCGGGAGCGGAGGCGGGGAGCTGTTTTTT. As protein: CASRERNSGSGGGELFF.

The chain links TRBV5-6 to TRBJ1-3; 7 bases line up with TRBD1. The CDR3 extends over 15 amino acids. The V segment lost 2 bases and the J segment 4 bases; nucleotides outside the gene matches: 6. Germline V gives CDR1 SGHDT, CDR2 YYEEEE. This CDR3 reads CASSFGTGVGNTIYF. The CDR3, as DNA: TGTGCCAGCAGCTTTGGCACAGGGGTAGGAAACACCATATATTTT.

The chain has TRBV6-1 and TRBJ1-4; D remains unclear. Germline lookup yields CDR1 MNHNS and CDR2 SASEGT. This CDR3 is 13 amino acids long. The V and J ends lost 7 bases and 8 bases respectively, with 14 bases between them. The CDR3 loop is CASMDWQAEKLFF. CDR3 nucleotide sequence: TGTGCCAGCATGGATTGGCAAGCGGAAAAACTGTTTTTT.